Each of the 10 T cell receptor beta chains below was sequenced from the same sample in a study of T cells in localized non-small cell lung cancer. Produced via immunoSEQ multiplex PCR; TCRdb's table is partial and in-frame only. The table records about 35,000 clones, about nine tenths of them present only once. Specimen: peripheral blood, collected before any cancer treatment. The source is a man between 40 and 69 years old with stage I lung adenocarcinoma.

The chain joins TRBV9 to TRBJ2-7; 13 bases map to TRBD2. The CDR3 covers 16 residues. Germline lookup yields CDR1 SGDLS and CDR2 YYNGEE. Unmatched junction bases numbered 8, after V lost 2 bases and J lost 6 bases. The CDR3 sequence is CASSVEGLAGASEQYF. DNA for the CDR3: TGTGCCAGCAGCGTGGAAGGACTAGCGGGGGCAAGCGAGCAGTACTTC.

The chain joins TRBV7-6 to TRBJ2-2, with a weak D call TRBD1 (5 bases). V lost 3 bases to trimming and J lost 4 bases, with 15 bases between them. Germline V lookup: CDR1 SGHVS, CDR2 FNYEAQ. This CDR3 comprises 16 residues. CDR3 in amino acids: CASSFYRSPGTGELFF. The CDR3 DNA follows: TGTGCCAGCAGCTTCTACAGGAGTCCAGGCACCGGGGAGCTGTTTTTT.

This clone was observed a single time. The rearrangement uses TRBV11-2 and TRBJ2-7; 9 positions agree with TRBD1. Germline loops: CDR1 SGHAT, CDR2 FQNNGV. The CDR3 covers 12 residues. V gave up 10 bases and J gave up 7 bases; unmatched junction bases: 8. The CDR3 nucleotides read TGTGCCACCGGGACAGGGTCTGGGGAGCAGTACTTC. It yields the protein CATGTGSGEQYF.

This chain joins TRBV5-1 and TRBJ2-7; D may be TRBD1 (6 bases). V dropped 0 bases and J dropped 3 bases, with 7 bases sitting between them. CDR1 is SGHRS and CDR2 is YFSETQ in the germline V gene. The CDR3 contains 13 residues. The CDR3 region has the DNA TGCGCCAGCAGCTTGGGGACAGACTACGAGCAGTACTTC. Its protein product is CASSLGTDYEQYF. The complete variable domain, with remaining parts taken from reference TRBV5-1 and TRBJ2-7, reads KAGVTQTPRYLIKTRGQQVTLSCSPISGHRSVSWYQQTPGQGLQFLFEYFSETQRNKGNFPGRFSGRQFSNSRSEMNVSTLELGDSALYLCASSLGTDYEQYFGPGTRLTVT.

This clone was observed once. The CDR3: CASSITGGDTEAFF. Written as DNA, the CDR3 is TGTGCCAGCAGCATCACAGGGGGCGACACTGAAGCTTTCTTT. The V call is TRBV9, the J call TRBJ1-1; 9 bases are a match to TRBD1. The CDR3 length is 14 residues. Looked up from germline, CDR1 is SGDLS and CDR2 is YYNGEE. The V segment lost 4 bases and the J segment 3 bases; nucleotides outside the gene matches: 4.

V and J are TRBV18 and TRBJ1-4; 8 nucleotides align to TRBD1. The CDR3 sequence is 14 residues long. Germline V gene lookup returns CDR1 KGHSH and CDR2 LQKENI. With V trimmed by 3 bases and J by 5 bases, 2 bases remained unmatched. The CDR3 DNA reads as TGTGCCAGCTCACCGAACAGGGGGAATGAAAAACTGTTTTTT. It codes for CASSPNRGNEKLFF.

V usage is TRBV19 and J usage is TRBJ1-1; tentatively, D is TRBD1 (5 bases). Germline CDR1 and CDR2: LNHDA and SQIVND (reference sequence). The CDR3 sequence is 13 residues long. V gave up 3 bases and J gave up 4 bases, with 9 bases separating them. The CDR3 loop reads CASSMGGGTEAFF. CDR3 DNA: TGTGCCAGTAGTATGGGGGGGGGCACTGAAGCTTTCTTT.

V is TRBV21-1 and J is TRBJ2-5. TRBV21-1 represents a pseudogene. This CDR3 is 15 amino acids long. CDR3 nucleotide sequence: TGTGCCAGCAGCAAAAAGAGACGGATAAGAGAAAGCCAGTACTTC. It encodes CASSKKRRIRESQYF.

V gene TRBV11-2 combines with J gene TRBJ1-2, with D unresolved. This CDR3 contains 13 residues. Germline values: CDR1 SGHAT, CDR2 FQNNGV. V gave up 5 bases and J gave up 4 bases, with 11 bases separating them. The CDR3 DNA follows: TGTGCCAGCAGCAATGGAGGGCTCTATGGCTACACCTTC. Its protein is CASSNGGLYGYTF.

The chain recombines TRBV30 with TRBJ2-3; 12 nucleotides align to TRBD2. The junction had 2 bases not matched to a gene; V was cut back by 3 bases and J by 4 bases. CDR3 size: 14 residues. CDR1 is GTSNPN, CDR2 SVGIG, per germline (reference sequence). The CDR3, as DNA: TGTGCCTGGAGAAGGACTAGCGGGGCAGATACGCAGTATTTT. It yields the protein CAWRRTSGADTQYF.